This T cell receptor (beta chain) emerged from a study of early T cells in non-severe SARS-CoV-2 infection. Turning to the study itself: Whole-blood bulk RNA, unsorted, was sequenced, and chains were unpaired.

The germline V gene encodes CDR1 LGHDT and CDR2 YNNKEL (reference sequence). After removal of 6 bases from V and 1 base from J, the junction contained 6 bases not matched to a gene. The CDR3 covers 15 residues. Study outcomes and limitations: A preference for anti-spike CD8 responses marked VDJdb matching, which missed private and CD4 specificities.

To note about this clonotype: No antigen is known for it.

Tagging with unique molecular identifiers was applied to individual cDNA molecules. TCRdb re-derived calls from the 5' RACE reads in MiXCR, one entry per CDR3 protein. In the table there are some 58,000 distinct CDR3 sequences, under 15% of which are singletons. J is TRBJ2-3 and V is TRBV3-1; TRBD1 matches 8 bases. The receptor was derived from an adult who was a healthcare worker with PCR-confirmed SARS-CoV-2 infection or an uninfected control (not recorded which). Input material: whole blood. The DNA for the CDR3 is TGTGCCAGCAGGTCGGACAGGGATGGCACAGATACGCAGTATTTT. Residues: CASRSDRDGTDTQYF.